The 10 T cell receptor beta chains given below trace back to one sample, sequenced in a study of blood T cells in healthy people across ages. Then a second PCR, running roughly 6 to 12 cycles, was carried out with a sample-barcoded 5' primer and a J-beta primer mix. MiXCR, applied by TCRdb to the 5' RACE reads, yields one record per CDR3 protein. The sample records hundreds of thousands of distinct CDR3 sequences, around 48% being singletons. The specimen was blood. These receptors all come from a woman aged 55-75 years in good health.

This clonotype was found once. This chain joins TRBV10-3 and TRBJ2-1; 10 nucleotides match TRBD1. V was clipped by 4 bases and J by 5 bases; unmatched bases: 5. Germline CDR1 and CDR2: ENHRY and SYGVKD. The CDR3 has 15 residues. The CDR3, as DNA: TGTGCCATCAGTGGCCGGGACAGGGGTGACAATGAGCAGTTCTTC. Amino acids: CAISGRDRGDNEQFF.

The chain employs TRBV27 and TRBJ1-1; D unclear. Germline CDR1 is MNHEY and CDR2 is SMNVEV (reference sequence). CDR3 length: 13 amino acids. The germline V and J ends were trimmed by 5 bases and 2 bases, with 9 bases remaining between them. CDR3 DNA sequence: TGTGCCAGCAGTGTTATACTCAACACTGAAGCTTTCTTT. Encoded protein: CASSVILNTEAFF.

This clonotype was counted only a few times. V is TRBV11-3 and J is TRBJ2-1; D not certain. The length of the CDR3 is 13 residues. The germline gives CDR1 SGHNT, CDR2 YENEEA. Trimming took 2 bases from V and 7 from J, leaving 9 bases between them. The CDR3 DNA reads as TGTGCCAGCAGCTTAACCCCCTCAAATGAGCAGTTCTTC. This translates into CASSLTPSNEQFF.

This CDR3 reads CASSQDRARGSSYEQYF. The CDR3 nucleotides read TGTGCCAGCAGCCAAGATCGGGCCAGGGGGAGCTCCTACGAGCAGTACTTC. The V gene is TRBV3-1, the J gene TRBJ2-7, with 7 bases that match TRBD1. This CDR3 is 17 amino acids long. Germline-derived CDR1 and CDR2 are LGHDT and YNNKEL (reference sequence). The V and J ends lost 0 bases and 0 bases, in that order; junction bases with no gene match: 8.

This clonotype was counted between two and nine times. This chain uses TRBV27 with TRBJ2-7; D may match TRBD1 or TRBD2 (5 bases each). Per germline, CDR1 MNHEY and CDR2 SMNVEV (reference sequence). This CDR3 contains 14 residues. The germline V and J ends were trimmed by 3 bases and 2 bases, with 11 bases remaining between them. The CDR3 is CASSFRRDAYEQYF. Written as DNA, the CDR3 is TGTGCCAGCAGTTTCCGCCGGGACGCCTACGAGCAGTACTTC.

The chain couples TRBV30 to TRBJ2-1; the D is unclear. The CDR3 extends over 10 amino acids. V was shortened by 8 bases and J by 4 bases, with 6 bases between the two germline ends. Germline loops: CDR1 GTSNPN, CDR2 SVGIG (reference sequence). The CDR3 reads CASKYNEQFF. In DNA form, the CDR3 reads TGTGCCAGCAAATACAATGAGCAGTTCTTC.

The V and J genes are TRBV20-1 and TRBJ2-5, with TRBD2 identical over 9 bases. The DNA end is more similar to TRBJ2-7, so the J call may be wrong. The CDR3 is 17 residues long. Germline values: CDR1 DFQATT, CDR2 SNEGSKA (reference sequence). CDR3 sequence reads: CSAPGTGGRAGFYEQYF. The CDR3 DNA reads as TGCAGTGCTCCCGGGACTGGCGGGAGGGCCGGTTTCTACGAGCAGTACTTC.

In DNA form, the CDR3 reads TGCAGTGCTAGGGCTAGCGGGAGGGAAGGGCACAATGAGCAGTTCTTC. The encoded protein is CSARASGREGHNEQFF. The V gene is TRBV20-1, the J gene TRBJ2-1; 12 nucleotides agree with TRBD2. With 3 bases clipped from V and 5 bases from J, the junction kept 8 bases outside the gene matches. CDR3 length: 16 residues. Germline CDR1 is DFQATT and CDR2 is SNEGSKA (reference sequence).

V gene TRBV9 combines with J gene TRBJ2-1; D possibly matches TRBD1 or TRBD2 (5 bases each). The germline V gene encodes CDR1 SGDLS and CDR2 YYNGEE. CDR3 length equals 13 residues. V dropped 3 bases and J dropped 9 bases, with 13 bases sitting between them. The CDR3 loop is CASSAGTESEQFF. Here the CDR3 DNA reads TGTGCCAGCAGCGCCGGGACCGAGTCTGAGCAGTTCTTC.

CDR3 sequence (DNA): TGTGCCAGCAGCGACACAAGGACGGTGGGTGAAAAACTGTTTTTT. It codes for CASSDTRTVGEKLFF. The chain is built from TRBV5-6 and TRBJ1-4; D gene uncertain. The germline CDR1 and CDR2 sequences are SGHDT and YYEEEE. The CDR3 consists of 15 residues. The V gene lost 4 bases and the J gene lost 7 bases, with 17 bases spanning the gap. Full variable domain (outside the CDR3, taken from reference TRBV5-6 and TRBJ1-4): DAGVTQSPTHLIKTRGQQVTLRCSPKSGHDTVSWYQQALGQGPQFIFQYYEEEERQRGNFPDRFSGHQFPNYSSELNVNALLLGDSALYLCASSDTRTVGEKLFFGSGTQLSVL.